One sample yielded the 25 T cell receptor beta chains listed below, sequenced in a study of low-dose radiotherapy and immunotherapy resistance in tumors. Primers targeting TRAV and TRBV primed first-strand cDNA, covering alpha and beta chains. TCR amplification used roughly 18 PCR cycles, a constant-region primer and a V-primer adapter. TCRdb analysed the reads with MiXCR anew, one entry per CDR3 protein. The sample records around 90,000 distinct CDR3 sequences, 15% to 20% being singletons. Time point given: before trial treatment. The sequences come from PBMCs, collected before treatment. The receptors were gathered from a male donor with prostate cancer.

This chain joins TRBV6-5 and TRBJ2-7, with 14 bases that match TRBD2. The V gene end was trimmed by 4 bases and the J gene end by 2 bases; junction bases not matched to a gene: 1. The CDR3 length is 15 residues. Germline loops: CDR1 MNHEY, CDR2 SVGAGI. CDR3 DNA: TGTGCCAGCAGTTCGACTAGCGGGGGGGCCTACGAGCAGTACTTC. Amino acid sequence: CASSSTSGGAYEQYF.

In its sample, this clonotype was seen a few times. A far larger clone is off by one base, so a read error is likely. This chain connects TRBV5-3 to TRBJ2-3; 10 bases are shared with TRBD2. TRBV5-3 is an ORF; its function is uncertain. The CDR3 consists of 15 residues. CDR3 sequence reads: CASSWAGLATDTQYF. The CDR3 DNA sequence: TGTGCCAGCAGCTGGGCGGGACTAGCGACAGATACGCAGTATTTT.

This clonotype was detected ten times or more. V usage is TRBV11-2 and J usage is TRBJ1-1; D might be TRBD1 (5 bases). The CDR3 totals 14 residues. Germline-derived CDR1 and CDR2 are SGHAT and FQNNGV. Trimming took off 6 bases at V and 5 bases at J, with 16 bases between the two ends. Here the CDR3 DNA reads TGTGCCAGCAGGCCCGGGACCTCGGAAACTGAAGCTTTCTTT. Translated, it gives CASRPGTSETEAFF.

This clonotype was counted ten times or more. The chain employs TRBV28 and TRBJ2-5, with 9 bases lining up with TRBD2. The CDR3 is 14 amino acids. V shed 7 bases, J shed 2 bases, and the junction held 5 bases outside the gene matches. Per the germline V gene, CDR1 is MDHEN and CDR2 is SYDVKM. CDR3 residues: CASISGGVQETQYF. CDR3 sequence (DNA): TGTGCCAGCATTAGCGGGGGAGTTCAAGAGACCCAGTACTTC.

This clonotype was observed a handful of times. This chain connects TRBV27 to TRBJ2-7; D ambiguous. The CDR3 consists of 13 residues. The V and J ends lost 3 bases and 7 bases respectively, with 13 bases between them. CDR1 is MNHEY, CDR2 SMNVEV, per germline (reference sequence). For the CDR3, the DNA is TGTGCCAGCAGTTTTGTTAGGGATGAAGAGCAGTACTTC. Amino acids: CASSFVRDEEQYF.

In regard to this clonotype: With a far larger clone one base away, a read error is the likely cause. This likely comes from a read error, as the CDR3 has no conserved phenylalanine or tryptophan at its end. V usage is TRBV13 and J usage is TRBJ1-1; D unresolved. Trimming removed 2 bases at V and 11 bases at J, with 12 bases between. Germline CDR1 reads PRHDT; CDR2 reads FYEKMQ (reference sequence). This CDR3 has 12 amino acids. CDR3 amino acids: CASSLLDAAAFL. Written as DNA, the CDR3 is TGTGCCAGCAGCTTACTAGACGCGGCGGCTTTCCTT.

There are many counts of this clonotype. The chain combines TRBV5-1 with TRBJ1-1; D gene unclear. Trimming removed 2 bases at V and 3 bases at J, with 14 bases between. The CDR3 is 15 residues long. Germline-derived CDR1 and CDR2 are SGHRS and YFSETQ. The CDR3 DNA reads TGCGCCAGCAGCTTTGGAAATGGGGTGCACACTGAAGCTTTCTTT. This sequence encodes CASSFGNGVHTEAFF.

This clonotype was seen repeatedly, ten times or more. The DNA for the CDR3 is TGCGCCAGCAGCTGGAAGTCTAGCACAGATACGCAGTATTTT. This codes for CASSWKSSTDTQYF. This chain links TRBV5-1 with TRBJ2-3, with no clear D. Germline lookup yields CDR1 SGHRS and CDR2 YFSETQ. V shed 3 bases and J shed 0 bases, with 8 bases lying between them. CDR3 length equals 14 residues.

This clonotype was picked up many times. The chain links TRBV4-3 to TRBJ2-3, with TRBD2 identical over 11 bases. V gave up 1 base and J gave up 4 bases; unmatched junction bases: 7. This CDR3 spans 17 amino acids. The germline V gene encodes CDR1 LGHNA and CDR2 YSLEER. The CDR3: CASSQGDSGGAADTQYF. CDR3 coding DNA: TGCGCCAGCAGCCAAGGAGATAGCGGGGGGGCAGCAGATACGCAGTATTTT.

This clonotype occurred many times. V usage is TRBV10-3 and J usage is TRBJ2-5, with D hard to call. The germline V and J ends were trimmed by 3 bases and 5 bases, with 7 bases remaining between them. The CDR3 spans 12 residues. Per germline, CDR1 ENHRY and CDR2 SYGVKD. In nucleotides, the CDR3 is TGTGCCATCAGTGATAGGTTCGAGACCCAGTACTTC. Protein product: CAISDRFETQYF.

On this clonotype: A read error is likely here: a far larger clone is one base away. This rearrangement joins TRBV7-2 to TRBJ1-5; D is undetermined. CDR3 length: 14 residues. V gave up 6 bases and J gave up 11 bases, with 20 bases separating them. CDR1 is SGHTA, CDR2 FQGNSA, per germline. This chain's CDR3 is CASSAGSDPVAQHF. In nucleotides, the CDR3 is TGTGCCAGCAGTGCCGGGTCAGACCCTGTTGCCCAGCATTTT.

In this sample, this clonotype turned up many times. The rearrangement joins TRBV20-1 to TRBJ1-4, with TRBD1 as a possible D gene (5 bases). Per germline, CDR1 DFQATT and CDR2 SNEGSKA (reference sequence). V shed 3 bases and J shed 8 bases, with 10 bases lying between them. CDR3 length: 12 amino acids. CDR3 in amino acids: CSARGTGEKLFF. As DNA, the CDR3 is TGCAGTGCTAGGGGGACCGGGGAAAAACTGTTTTTT.

This clonotype showed up many times. CDR3 protein: CASSSSPSGGRGTGELFF. In DNA, the CDR3 is TGCGCCAGCAGCTCGTCCCCTAGCGGGGGTCGGGGCACCGGGGAGCTGTTTTTT. The chain uses TRBV5-1 and TRBJ2-2, with TRBD2 matching 10 bases. The CDR3 is 18 residues long. V lost 3 bases and J lost 4; bases outside the gene matches: 12. Germline loops: CDR1 SGHRS, CDR2 YFSETQ.

This clonotype was seen at least ten times. This chain uses TRBV4-1 with TRBJ2-1; TRBD1 matches at 8 bases. The CDR3 is 15 residues long. CDR1 is MGHRA and CDR2 is YSYEKL in the germline V gene. V gave up 4 bases and J gave up 6 bases; unmatched junction bases: 8. The CDR3 sequence is CASSPGQGYSNEQFF. The CDR3 DNA sequence: TGCGCCAGCAGCCCAGGACAGGGCTACTCCAATGAGCAGTTCTTC.

With respect to this clonotype: With a far larger clone one base away, a read error is the likely cause. This chain links TRBV29-1 with TRBJ2-7; D is tentatively TRBD1 or TRBD2 (5 bases each). CDR3 length: 10 amino acids. Germline CDR1 and CDR2: SQVTM and ANQGSEA. V was trimmed by 3 bases and J by 7 bases, leaving 7 bases between them. CDR3 sequence: CSVDWGEQYF. The CDR3 DNA reads TGCAGCGTTGATTGGGGGGAGCAGTACTTC.

This clonotype has at least ten counts. This rearrangement joins TRBV6-6 to TRBJ2-7; D unclear. This CDR3 region has 12 residues. Germline V gene lookup returns CDR1 MNHNY and CDR2 SVGAGI (reference sequence). The V gene lost 0 bases and the J gene lost 7 bases, with 7 bases spanning the gap. CDR3 in amino acids: CASSYSMGEQYF. The CDR3 region has the DNA TGTGCCAGCAGTTACTCTATGGGGGAGCAGTACTTC.

This clonotype was detected many times. The chain couples TRBV19 to TRBJ2-1; 7 bases are a match to TRBD2. Germline V gene lookup returns CDR1 LNHDA and CDR2 SQIVND (reference sequence). Germline trimming cut 5 bases from V and 5 bases from J; bases unmatched to any gene: 18. The CDR3 contains 18 residues. CDR3 sequence: CASSPMVDRGLKHNEQFF. CDR3 DNA sequence: TGTGCCAGTAGTCCCATGGTGGATCGGGGACTAAAACACAATGAGCAGTTCTTC.

The chain joins TRBV7-9 to TRBJ2-2; 10 nucleotides match TRBD1. V dropped 5 bases and J dropped 5; count of bases not matched to a gene: 8. The germline V gene has CDR1 SEHNR and CDR2 FQNEAQ (reference sequence). CDR3 length: 16 residues. CDR3 region: CASSETGQGLTGELFF. For the CDR3, the DNA is TGTGCCAGCAGCGAAACGGGACAGGGGTTGACCGGGGAGCTGTTTTTT.

The gene calls are TRBV5-1 and TRBJ2-6, with no clear D. Trimming removed 0 bases from V and 8 bases from J, with 9 bases in between. The CDR3 covers 14 residues. The germline gives CDR1 SGHRS, CDR2 YFSETQ. CDR3 in DNA: TGCGCCAGCAGCTTGGATGGAGAGACCAACGTCCTGACTTTC. It codes for CASSLDGETNVLTF.

The chain employs TRBV5-1 and TRBJ1-4; 7 bases align to TRBD1. The CDR3 totals 17 residues. The germline V gene encodes CDR1 SGHRS and CDR2 YFSETQ. Trimming cost V 2 bases and J 6 bases; bases outside gene matches: 13. The CDR3 loop reads CASSFISRRGGHEKLFF. CDR3 DNA: TGCGCCAGCAGCTTCATCTCTCGGCGAGGGGGCCATGAAAAACTGTTTTTT.

The J gene is TRBJ1-6, the V gene TRBV20-1, with D maybe TRBD1 (5 bases). There are 15 residues in the CDR3. The germline V gene encodes CDR1 DFQATT and CDR2 SNEGSKA (reference sequence). Trimming cost V 6 bases and J 4 bases, with 16 bases left between them. The chain's CDR3 is CSAPAGIGYNSPLHF. In DNA, the CDR3 is TGCAGTGCGCCGGCAGGGATCGGATATAATTCACCCCTCCACTTT.

This clonotype was detected ten times or more. The rearrangement joins TRBV20-1 to TRBJ2-5; 8 bases fit TRBD2. V dropped 0 bases and J dropped 9; count of bases not matched to a gene: 12. CDR1 is DFQATT, CDR2 SNEGSKA, per germline (reference sequence). The CDR3 is made up of 15 amino acids. The CDR3 is CSARDHWTGGEAQYF. DNA for the CDR3: TGCAGTGCTAGAGATCACTGGACCGGGGGGGAGGCCCAGTACTTC.

As for this clonotype: It is likely a read error: a sequence one base away is far more abundant. V gene TRBV20-1 combines with J gene TRBJ2-7; the match to TRBD2 covers 9 bases. From germline, CDR1 is DFQATT and CDR2 SNEGSKA (reference sequence). The CDR3 runs 15 residues. V shed 6 bases and J 7 bases; nucleotides not matched to a gene: 16. CDR3 DNA: TGCAGTGCAGAACCTAGCGCGGGGGGGGCCGATGAGCAGTACTTC. Protein: CSAEPSAGGADEQYF.

Turning to this clonotype: The limits of the CDR3 on the DNA are not certain, so only TCRdb's listed CDR3 is given. This rearrangement joins TRBV2 to TRBJ2-2; no check of the table's D call, TRBD1, against the DNA was made. CDR1 is SNHLY, CDR2 FYNNEI, per germline. Termini included, the CDR3 measures 16 amino acids. The CDR3 is CASRRDSQNTGELFFF.

This clonotype was found many times. This chain links TRBV28 with TRBJ2-2; a possible D gene is TRBD1 (6 bases). This CDR3 has 15 amino acids. CDR1 is MDHEN, CDR2 SYDVKM, per germline. Trimming shortened V by 6 bases and J by 4 bases, and 15 bases separated the two germline ends. CDR3 in amino acids: CASRNAGVGTGELFF. The CDR3 DNA follows: TGTGCCAGCAGGAACGCAGGGGTAGGCACCGGGGAGCTGTTTTTT.